The 23 T cell receptor beta chains given below trace back to one sample, sequenced in a study of T cell repertoires in cytomegalovirus infection. These receptors have no known antigen. TCRdb reprocessed the reads with MiXCR, giving one entry per CDR3 protein. The sample has 200,000 to 250,000 distinct CDR3 sequences, roughly 34% seen once; the top ten hold around 60%. Sequencing used CD8+ T cells from cultured PBMCs, obtained from culture after CMV antigen stimulation. The receptors were gathered from a human donor in good health (CMV status not recorded). Some clones in this sample may be carry-over from other donors' samples.

This clonotype was recorded a few times. The chain couples TRBV11-2 to TRBJ2-5; no clear D. The CDR3 totals 13 residues. Trimming shortened V by 5 bases and J by 2 bases, and 9 bases separated the two germline ends. Germline lookup yields CDR1 SGHAT and CDR2 FQNNGV. The CDR3 spells CASSPWKQETQYF. CDR3 nucleotides: TGTGCCAGCAGCCCATGGAAGCAAGAGACCCAGTACTTC. The full variable domain, rest sourced from reference TRBV11-2 and TRBJ2-5, is EAGVAQSPRYKIIEKRQSVAFWCNPISGHATLYWYQQILGQGPKLLIQFQNNGVVDDSQLPKDRFSAERLKGVDSTLKIQPAKLEDSAVYLCASSPWKQETQYFGPGTRLLVL.

This clonotype showed up just a few times. This chain joins TRBV27 and TRBJ2-5, with a possible D match to TRBD2 (5 bases). CDR1 is MNHEY and CDR2 is SMNVEV in the germline V gene (reference sequence). CDR3 size: 18 residues. V lost 0 bases and J 1 base, leaving 18 bases between the germline ends. CDR3 residues: CASSLSSIAPLLQETQYF. CDR3 nucleotide sequence: TGTGCCAGCAGTTTATCGTCGATAGCGCCCCTCCTCCAAGAGACCCAGTACTTC.

The V gene is TRBV12-3 or TRBV12-4, the J gene TRBJ2-1; perhaps TRBD1 as D (6 bases). This CDR3 has 15 residues. V was clipped by 2 bases and J by 7 bases, with 15 bases between them. CDR3 DNA sequence: TGTGCCAGCAGTTTACCGGATAATAGGGGGAATGAGCAGTTCTTC. It is translated as CASSLPDNRGNEQFF.

About this clonotype: One junction end disagrees with the germline gene, perhaps due to a read error. The rearrangement links TRBV2 to TRBJ2-1, with TRBD1 identical over 7 bases. CDR3 length: 14 residues. The V gene's germline CDR1 is SNHLY and CDR2 FYNNEI. The CDR3 is CASREVTGDNEQFF. The CDR3 DNA follows: TGTGCCAGCAGGGAAGTAACAGGGGATAATGAGCAGTTCTTC.

The chain has TRBV5-1 and TRBJ2-5, with a weak D call TRBD1 (6 bases). The V and J ends lost 4 bases and 7 bases respectively, with 20 bases between them. Germline-derived CDR1 and CDR2 are SGHRS and YFSETQ. The CDR3 extends over 15 amino acids. For the CDR3, the DNA is TGCGCCAGCAGCAGATCAGGGGCCCTGGCAGGGACCCAGTACTTC. Translated, it gives CASSRSGALAGTQYF.

This clonotype was detected a few times. The rearrangement joins TRBV11-2 to TRBJ1-4; maybe TRBD1 (6 bases). The CDR3 spans 15 residues. The V gene's germline CDR1 is SGHAT and CDR2 FQNNGV. Trimming removed 2 bases from V and 5 bases from J, with 12 bases in between. The CDR3, as DNA: TGTGCCAGCAGCTTATTATACAGGGCGAATGAAAAACTGTTTTTT. Its translation is CASSLLYRANEKLFF.

The chain uses TRBV27 and TRBJ2-7; no reliable D call. Trimming took off 6 bases at V and 0 bases at J, with 12 bases between the two ends. Germline CDR1 MNHEY, CDR2 SMNVEV (reference sequence). This CDR3 contains 14 residues. The CDR3 is CASSPEPSSYEQYF. CDR3 in DNA: TGTGCCAGCAGCCCCGAGCCGAGCTCCTACGAGCAGTACTTC.

The CDR3 sequence is CASSYVGDEQFF. In DNA, the CDR3 is TGTGCCAGCAGTTACGTGGGGGATGAGCAGTTCTTC. The gene calls are TRBV6-2 or TRBV6-3 and TRBJ2-1; either TRBD1 or TRBD2 may supply D (5 bases each). CDR3 size: 12 residues. Trimming stripped 2 bases from V and 8 bases from J, with 7 bases between. CDR1 is MNHEY, CDR2 SVGEGT, per germline.

The chain uses TRBV28 and TRBJ1-5; tentative D call: TRBD1 (6 bases). The V end lost 5 bases, the J end lost 6 bases, and 14 bases lay between the germline ends. The germline V gene encodes CDR1 MDHEN and CDR2 SYDVKM. CDR3 length: 14 amino acids. The CDR3 sequence: CASSRDNRAQPQHF. CDR3 DNA: TGTGCCAGCAGTAGGGACAACCGGGCTCAGCCCCAGCATTTT.

The chain employs TRBV28 and TRBJ1-2; D is unclear. Trimming removed 6 bases at V and 12 bases at J, with 8 bases between. CDR3 length equals 9 residues. The V gene's germline CDR1 is MDHEN and CDR2 SYDVKM. Here the CDR3 reads CASSEVHTF. Here the CDR3 DNA reads TGTGCCAGCAGCGAGGTTCACACCTTC.

The table lists this clonotype with many counts. The chain links TRBV7-6 to TRBJ2-1; D unclear. Per germline, CDR1 SGHVS and CDR2 FNYEAQ. Trimming left V 3 bases short and J 7 bases short, with 16 bases between. This CDR3 region has 15 residues. The CDR3 DNA reads TGTGCCAGCAGCTTGTACCCCACAGTGGGGAATGAGCAGTTCTTC. It encodes CASSLYPTVGNEQFF.

About this clonotype itself: Likely a read error: the CDR3 ends without its conserved phenylalanine or tryptophan. The genes are TRBV7-6 and TRBJ2-3; D call uncertain. Germline V gene lookup returns CDR1 SGHVS and CDR2 FNYEAQ. V was shortened by 5 bases and J by 0 bases, with 6 bases between the two germline ends. The CDR3 length is 13 residues. The CDR3 region is CASSPPSTDTQYI. Here the CDR3 DNA reads TGTGCCAGCAGCCCCCCGAGCACAGATACGCAGTATATT.

The chain couples TRBV4-2 to TRBJ2-7; D not certain. Germline V lookup: CDR1 LGHNA, CDR2 YNFKEQ. The germline V and J ends were trimmed by 8 bases and 6 bases, with 14 bases remaining between them. The length of the CDR3 is 12 residues. The CDR3 region is CASGSEGSEQYF. The CDR3 DNA sequence: TGTGCCAGCGGCAGCGAAGGCTCCGAGCAGTACTTC.

The rearrangement uses TRBV4-1 and TRBJ2-5; the D is unclear. Trimming removed 1 base from V and 6 bases from J, with 9 bases in between. The length of the CDR3 is 13 residues. CDR1 and CDR2 (germline): MGHRA, YSYEKL. In DNA form, the CDR3 reads TGCGCCAGCAGCCAAGGGGGATTAAAGACCCAGTACTTC. It encodes CASSQGGLKTQYF.

J is TRBJ1-5 and V is TRBV7-2; no clear D gene. Germline CDR1 and CDR2: SGHTA and FQGNSA. Trimming took 7 bases from V and 3 from J, leaving 13 bases between them. The CDR3 length is 14 residues. This CDR3 is CASTPLGVNQPQHF. The CDR3 nucleotides are TGTGCCAGCACCCCCCTGGGCGTCAATCAGCCCCAGCATTTT.

This rearrangement joins TRBV3-1 to TRBJ2-3, with D uncertain. V lost 6 bases to trimming and J lost 0 bases, with 4 bases between them. CDR3 length: 12 residues. Germline V gene data show CDR1 as LGHDT and CDR2 as YNNKEL (reference sequence). For the CDR3, the DNA is TGTGCCAGCAGGCATAGCACAGATACGCAGTATTTT. Amino acid sequence: CASRHSTDTQYF.

This clonotype was observed a few times. This chain links TRBV6-1 with TRBJ2-1; 9 bases agree with TRBD1. V lost 0 bases to trimming and J lost 7 bases; unmatched junction nucleotides: 16. Looked up from germline, CDR1 is MNHNS and CDR2 is SASEGT. The CDR3 sequence is 19 residues long. The CDR3 bases are TGTGCCAGCAGTGAAGCCTTCTTCGTCGGGACAGGGCGCCCGAATGAGCAGTTCTTC. Amino acid sequence: CASSEAFFVGTGRPNEQFF.

This chain links TRBV7-3 with TRBJ1-5; maybe TRBD1 (6 bases). This CDR3 spans 20 amino acids. V was cut by 5 bases and J by 0 bases, with 26 bases left in between. Germline CDR1 reads SGHTA; CDR2 reads FQGTGA. In nucleotides, the CDR3 is TGTGCCAGCAGCCCACGGGGTGGCAGGGGCGAACTTTATAGCAATCAGCCCCAGCATTTT. Translation: CASSPRGGRGELYSNQPQHF.

The V call is TRBV28, the J call TRBJ2-5, with a weak D call TRBD2 (5 bases). Germline-derived CDR1 and CDR2 are MDHEN and SYDVKM. V was clipped by 6 bases and J by 5 bases, with 13 bases between them. The CDR3 loop spans 13 amino acids. The CDR3 sequence: CASRPTTSETQYF. The CDR3 bases are TGTGCCAGCAGACCGACTACTTCGGAGACCCAGTACTTC. The full variable domain, rest sourced from reference TRBV28 and TRBJ2-5, is DVKVTQSSRYLVKRTGEKVFLECVQDMDHENMFWYRQDPGLGLRLIYFSYDVKMKEKGDIPEGYSVSREKKERFSLILESASTNQTSMYLCASRPTTSETQYFGPGTRLLVL.

This sequence joins TRBV6-6 and TRBJ2-3; 7 bases are shared with TRBD2. The CDR3 totals 17 residues. The V gene's germline CDR1 is MNHNY and CDR2 SVGAGI (reference sequence). V lost 0 bases to trimming and J lost 6 bases; unmatched junction nucleotides: 12. In DNA, the CDR3 is TGTGCCAGCAGTTACTCGGTCCAGCGGGGAAGCGAGGATACGCAGTATTTT. Encoded protein: CASSYSVQRGSEDTQYF.

The chain has TRBV2 and TRBJ1-5; TRBD1 agrees at 8 bases. Germline CDR1 and CDR2: SNHLY and FYNNEI. The CDR3 extends over 14 amino acids. V shed 6 bases and J 4 bases; nucleotides not matched to a gene: 5. DNA of the CDR3: TGTGCCAGCAGCGGGGACAGGATTAATCAGCCCCAGCATTTT. Amino acid sequence: CASSGDRINQPQHF.

The rearrangement links TRBV6-1 to TRBJ2-7; no definite D call. Germline loops: CDR1 MNHNS, CDR2 SASEGT. This CDR3 comprises 14 residues. V lost 1 base, J lost 0 bases, and 7 bases lay in between. The CDR3 bases are TGTGCCAGCAGTGAAGTGGGAAGCTCCTACGAGCAGTACTTC. Translated, it gives CASSEVGSSYEQYF.

V usage is TRBV7-9 and J usage is TRBJ2-7, with D possibly TRBD1 on 5 matching bases. Trimming cost V 7 bases and J 3 bases, with 25 bases left between them. This CDR3 has 17 amino acids. Germline loops: CDR1 SEHNR, CDR2 FQNEAQ (reference sequence). As DNA, the CDR3 is TGTGCCAGCACCCCCGCACGGCAGGGCCATTCGGACTACGAGCAGTACTTC. Its translation: CASTPARQGHSDYEQYF.